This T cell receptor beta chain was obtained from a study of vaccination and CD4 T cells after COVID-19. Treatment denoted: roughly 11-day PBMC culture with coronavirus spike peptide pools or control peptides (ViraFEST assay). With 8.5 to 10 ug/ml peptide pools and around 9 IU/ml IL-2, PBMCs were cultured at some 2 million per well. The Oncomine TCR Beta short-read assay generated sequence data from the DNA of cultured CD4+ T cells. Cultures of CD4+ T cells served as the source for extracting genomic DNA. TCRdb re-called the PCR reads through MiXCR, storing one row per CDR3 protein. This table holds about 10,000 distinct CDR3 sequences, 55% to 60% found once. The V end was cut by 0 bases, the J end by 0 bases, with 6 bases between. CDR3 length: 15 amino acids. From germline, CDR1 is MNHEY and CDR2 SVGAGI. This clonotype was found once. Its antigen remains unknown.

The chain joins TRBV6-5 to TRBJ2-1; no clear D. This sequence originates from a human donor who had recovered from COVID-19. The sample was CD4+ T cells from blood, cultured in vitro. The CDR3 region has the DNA TGTGCCAGCAGTTACTCCGGTAGCTCCTACAATGAGCAGTTCTTC. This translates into CASSYSGSSYNEQFF.